This T cell receptor (beta chain) was captured in a study of blood T cell repertoires in COVID-19. Clones were sequenced by immunoSEQ multiplex PCR, and TCRdb holds only the in-frame ones, with some missing. In the table there are around 68,000 clones, around 88% of which are singletons. The sequence derives from a man aged 35-49 years with COVID-19, enrolled during active disease. The sequenced material came from peripheral blood.

CDR3 DNA sequence: TGTGCCAGCAGATCCGACAGGTACTATGGCTACACCTTC. Encoded protein: CASRSDRYYGYTF. The chain recombines TRBV7-9 with TRBJ1-2; D is perhaps TRBD1 (6 bases). CDR1 SEHNR and CDR2 FQNEAQ come from the germline V gene (reference sequence). V dropped 6 bases and J dropped 3 bases, with 11 bases sitting between them. The CDR3 contains 13 residues. The full variable domain, its missing parts supplied by reference TRBV7-9 and TRBJ1-2, is DTGVSQNPRHKITKRGQNVTFRCDPISEHNRLYWYRQTLGQGPEFLTYFQNEAQLEKSRLLSDRFSAERPKGSFSTLEIQRTEQGDSAMYLCASRSDRYYGYTFGSGTRLTVV.